The 5 T cell receptor beta chains listed next were all sequenced from one sample in a study of T cells in Graves' hyperthyroidism and ophthalmopathy (dated by TCRdb to about 2019). Library preparation employed multiplex PCR. The sequencer was an Illumina HiSeq 2000. The TCR beta CDR3 regions were amplified from RNA transcripts. The first round of RT-PCR for the TCR CDR3 was performed with the HTBI primer set and the Qiagen OneStep RT-PCR kit. TCRdb handled the public reads itself, with Q25 trimming in fastp and clone calling in MiXCR, and kept productive beta chains. Every CDR3 protein is listed once, alongside the most common genes and DNA of its rows. Here the sample has some 620,000 distinct CDR3 sequences; 15% to 20% occur a single time. The ten largest clones take up 3.8% of the sample. Specimen: blood. These receptors originate from a woman aged 30 to 39 with Graves' hyperthyroidism.

There are many counts of this clonotype. The V call is TRBV5-1, the J call TRBJ2-3; 9 positions agree with TRBD2. The CDR3 has 17 amino acids. V was clipped by 4 bases and J by 1 base; unmatched bases: 10. Germline V gives CDR1 SGHRS, CDR2 YFSETQ. The CDR3 DNA reads as TGCGCCAGCAGCCAAGACATAGCGGGAGCGGGCACAGATACGCAGTATTTT. This codes for CASSQDIAGAGTDTQYF.

Only a few counts were recorded for this clonotype. V is TRBV15 and J is TRBJ2-1; 16 nucleotides align to TRBD2. Losses at the gene ends were 5 bases for V and 0 bases for J; bases not matched to a gene: 1. Per the germline V gene, CDR1 is LNHNV and CDR2 is YYDKDF (reference sequence). The CDR3 runs 17 residues. CDR3 nucleotide sequence: TGTGCCACCAGCGGGACTAGCGGGAGGGCCTCCTACAATGAGCAGTTCTTC. It is translated as CATSGTSGRASYNEQFF.

This clonotype was counted at least ten times. This rearrangement joins TRBV28 to TRBJ1-1; TRBD1 agrees at 7 bases. Germline V gives CDR1 MDHEN, CDR2 SYDVKM. The CDR3 loop spans 14 amino acids. V gave up 4 bases and J gave up 4 bases; unmatched junction bases: 6. DNA of the CDR3: TGTGCCAGCAGTTCTGACAGGGCAGCCACTGAAGCTTTCTTT. It specifies CASSSDRAATEAFF.

The rearrangement uses TRBV9 and TRBJ2-7; D gene ambiguous. The V end was cut by 4 bases, the J end by 4 bases, with 12 bases between. Germline assignment: CDR1 SGDLS and CDR2 YYNGEE. This CDR3 has 13 residues. The CDR3 DNA reads TGTGCCAGCAGCCCACCAATGTCTTACGAGCAGTACTTC. Protein: CASSPPMSYEQYF.

CDR3 amino acids: CATSRDFEAGGYGYTF. In DNA form, the CDR3 reads TGTGCCACCAGCAGAGATTTCGAAGCGGGGGGCTATGGCTACACCTTC. The chain is built from TRBV15 and TRBJ1-2, with a possible D match to TRBD1 (5 bases). Germline V gene lookup returns CDR1 LNHNV and CDR2 YYDKDF (reference sequence). Trimming pared 0 bases from V and 4 bases from J, leaving 15 bases between. This CDR3 has 16 amino acids.